The present T cell receptor beta chain was sequenced within a study of cytomegalovirus exposure and HLA in healthy donors. The PCR employed 60 Vbeta primers together with 13 Jbeta primers. The assay was immunoSEQ multiplex PCR, and TCRdb's table has in-frame clones only and misses some. The sample lists some 130,000 clones, about 69% occurring once. Germline CDR1 reads GTSNPN; CDR2 reads SVGIG (reference sequence). V lost 3 bases to trimming and J lost 5 bases; unmatched junction nucleotides: 7. The CDR3 runs 14 residues. V and J are TRBV30 and TRBJ2-1; 7 nucleotides align to TRBD2. The receptor's source is a man younger than 45 in good health and CMV-seronegative. The sequencing sample was made of PBMCs. The CDR3 DNA sequence: TGTGCCTGGAGGGTTAGGGGACTACACAATGAGCAGTTCTTC. It specifies CAWRVRGLHNEQFF. Based on the CDR3 plus reference TRBV30 and TRBJ2-1, the full variable domain is SQTIHQWPATLVQPVGSPLSLECTVEGTSNPNLYWYRQAAGRGLQLLFYSVGIGQISSEVPQNLSASRPQDRQFILSSKKLLLSDSGFYLCAWRVRGLHNEQFFGPGTRLTVL.